Listed below are T cell receptor beta chains from one sample, sequenced in a study of shared clonotypes between healthy human individuals. Profiling relied on immunoSEQ multiplex PCR, and the TCRdb table lists in-frame clones only, not all of them. Among roughly 2.4 million clones listed, 90% to 97% were seen once. The sequencing sample was made of naive CD4+ T cells sorted from blood. These receptors all come from a man between 18 and 29 years old in good health. CDR3s include the opening cysteine and the closing phenylalanine or tryptophan. The D gene is left open where the match is weak. Clone size is given for some rows only: seen once, a few or many times, or a class if the clone is expanded.

V: TRBV4-1; size: NA; D: NA; J: TRBJ2-1; CDR3: CASSQGESSYNEQFF; DNA: TGCGCCAGCAGCCAGGGCGAGAGCTCCTACAATGAGCAGTTCTTC
V: TRBV10-1; size: NA; D: NA; J: TRBJ1-5; CDR3: CASSEPGAWNQPQHF; DNA: TGCGCCAGCAGTGAACCGGGGGCATGGAATCAGCCCCAGCATTTT
V: TRBV27; size: NA; D: NA; J: TRBJ2-1; CDR3: CASGRSRASSYNEQFF; DNA: TGTGCCAGCGGGAGATCCAGAGCCAGCTCCTACAATGAGCAGTTCTTC
V: TRBV2; size: NA; D: NA; J: TRBJ2-7; CDR3: CASSERSTGTYEQYF; DNA: TGTGCCAGCAGTGAAAGGTCGACGGGGACCTACGAGCAGTACTTC
V: TRBV5-1; size: NA; D: NA; J: TRBJ2-7; CDR3: CASSLEGTPYEQYF; DNA: TGCGCCAGCAGCTTGGAAGGGACCCCCTACGAGCAGTACTTC
V: TRBV7-9; size: NA; D: NA; J: TRBJ1-2; CDR3: CASFSPVNYGYTF; DNA: TGTGCCAGCTTCTCTCCAGTTAACTATGGCTACACCTTC
V: TRBV5-4; size: NA; D: NA; J: TRBJ1-1; CDR3: CASSLEGITEAFF; DNA: TGTGCCAGCAGCTTGGAGGGGATAACTGAAGCTTTCTTT
V: TRBV7-9; size: NA; D: NA; J: TRBJ2-5; CDR3: CASSSFETQYF; DNA: TGTGCCAGCAGCTCCTTCGAGACCCAGTACTTC
V: TRBV2; size: NA; D: TRBD2; J: TRBJ2-3; CDR3: CASGPGLAITDTQYF; DNA: TGTGCCAGCGGCCCGGGACTAGCTATTACAGATACGCAGTATTTT
V: TRBV7-9; size: NA; D: TRBD1; J: TRBJ2-7; CDR3: CASSYGTALVEQYF; DNA: TGTGCCAGCAGCTACGGGACAGCCTTGGTCGAGCAGTACTTC
V: TRBV6-4; size: NA; D: TRBD1; J: TRBJ1-5; CDR3: CARSDPLETGEEQPQHF; DNA: TGTGCCAGGAGTGACCCTCTTGAGACAGGGGAGGAACAGCCCCAGCATTTT
V: TRBV7-6; size: NA; D: NA; J: TRBJ2-7; CDR3: CASRLGSEQYF; DNA: TGTGCCAGCAGGCTGGGGAGCGAGCAGTACTTC
V: TRBV2; size: NA; D: NA; J: TRBJ1-1; CDR3: CASSVYRGPEAFF; DNA: TGTGCCAGCAGTGTGTATCGGGGCCCTGAAGCTTTCTTT
V: TRBV19; size: NA; D: TRBD1; J: TRBJ1-3; CDR3: CASSPPDRGSGNTIYF; DNA: TGTGCCAGTAGTCCTCCGGACAGGGGCTCTGGAAACACCATATATTTT
V: TRBV9; size: NA; D: TRBD1; J: TRBJ2-1; CDR3: CASSGPDRGHNEQFF; DNA: TGTGCCAGCAGCGGGCCGGACAGGGGGCACAATGAGCAGTTCTTC
V: TRBV5-4; size: NA; D: TRBD1; J: TRBJ2-7; CDR3: CASSLGQGASYEQYF; DNA: TGTGCCAGCAGCTTGGGACAGGGGGCATCCTACGAGCAGTACTTC
V: TRBV25-1; size: NA; D: TRBD1; J: TRBJ2-7; CDR3: CASSESPGGSYEQYF; DNA: TGTGCCAGCAGTGAATCCCCAGGGGGCTCCTACGAGCAGTACTTC
V: TRBV5-1; size: once; D: TRBD1; J: TRBJ2-1; CDR3: CASSSGTDNEQFF; DNA: TGCGCCAGCAGCTCCGGGACAGACAATGAGCAGTTCTTC
V: TRBV30; size: NA; D: TRBD2; J: TRBJ2-5; CDR3: CAWSATRTSGTILYQETQYF; DNA: TGTGCCTGGAGTGCCACCCGGACTAGCGGGACAATATTGTACCAAGAGACCCAGTACTTC
V: TRBV11-2; size: NA; D: NA; J: TRBJ1-6; CDR3: CASSLDLQTPLHF; DNA: TGTGCCAGCAGCTTAGATCTCCAGACACCCCTCCACTTT
V: TRBV5-1; size: NA; D: NA; J: TRBJ2-7; CDR3: CASSFDGYYEQYF; DNA: TGCGCCAGCAGCTTTGACGGATACTACGAGCAGTACTTC
V: TRBV30; size: NA; D: NA; J: TRBJ2-7; CDR3: CAWILRGGSSYEQYF; DNA: TGTGCCTGGATTCTTCGTGGGGGAAGCTCCTACGAGCAGTACTTC
V: TRBV13; size: NA; D: TRBD2; J: TRBJ2-7; CDR3: CASSPPFETSGRFYEQYF; DNA: TGTGCCAGCAGCCCCCCATTTGAGACTAGCGGGAGATTTTACGAGCAGTACTTC
V: TRBV20-1; size: NA; D: TRBD1; J: TRBJ2-7; CDR3: CSARQGSGQYF; DNA: TGCAGTGCTCGACAGGGTTCTGGGCAGTACTTC
V: TRBV10-3; size: NA; D: NA; J: TRBJ1-6; CDR3: CAIRGGAGDNSPLHF; DNA: TGTGCCATCAGGGGAGGGGCCGGCGATAATTCACCCCTCCACTTT
V: TRBV10-3; size: NA; D: TRBD2; J: TRBJ2-3; CDR3: CAISIAGLTDTQYF; DNA: TGTGCCATCAGTATAGCGGGGCTCACAGATACGCAGTATTTT
V: TRBV4-3; size: once; D: TRBD1; J: TRBJ2-5; CDR3: CASSQTTGGETQYF; DNA: TGCGCCAGCAGCCAAACGACAGGGGGCGAGACCCAGTACTTC
V: TRBV27; size: NA; D: NA; J: TRBJ1-1; CDR3: CASSRKGDTEAFF; DNA: TGTGCCAGCAGCCGGAAGGGGGACACTGAAGCTTTCTTT
V: TRBV7-2; size: NA; D: NA; J: TRBJ2-3; CDR3: CASSLQGADTQYF; DNA: TGTGCCAGCAGCTTACAGGGCGCAGATACGCAGTATTTT
V: TRBV6-1; size: NA; D: NA; J: TRBJ1-4; CDR3: CASSGSEKLFF; DNA: TGTGCCAGCAGCGGATCGGAAAAACTGTTTTTT
V: TRBV27; size: NA; D: NA; J: TRBJ1-5; CDR3: CASSLSRQNNQPQHF; DNA: TGTGCCAGCAGTTTATCACGGCAGAACAATCAGCCCCAGCATTTT
V: TRBV7-4; size: NA; D: NA; J: TRBJ2-7; CDR3: CASSPKGQGREQYF; DNA: TGTGCCAGCAGTCCAAAGGGCCAGGGGCGCGAGCAGTACTTC
V: TRBV7-9; size: NA; D: TRBD2; J: TRBJ2-1; CDR3: CASSPRTSGRSYNEQFF; DNA: TGTGCCAGCAGCCCCAGGACTAGCGGGAGATCCTACAATGAGCAGTTCTTC
V: TRBV5-1; size: NA; D: TRBD1; J: TRBJ1-4; CDR3: CASSFTGGFNEKLFF; DNA: TGCGCCAGCAGCTTTACAGGGGGCTTTAATGAAAAACTGTTTTTT
V: TRBV5-1; size: NA; D: TRBD1; J: TRBJ1-1; CDR3: CASTVTGEWSTEAFF; DNA: TGCGCCAGCACTGTGACAGGGGAATGGAGCACTGAAGCTTTCTTT
V: TRBV25-1; size: NA; D: NA; J: TRBJ2-3; CDR3: CASSEYSTDTQYF; DNA: TGTGCCAGCAGTGAGTACAGCACAGATACGCAGTATTTT
V: TRBV29-1; size: NA; D: NA; J: TRBJ2-3; CDR3: CSVEGRLTDTQYF; DNA: TGCAGCGTTGAAGGGCGGCTTACAGATACGCAGTATTTT
V: TRBV7-6; size: NA; D: TRBD1; J: TRBJ2-5; CDR3: CASGLTGGQETQYF; DNA: TGTGCCAGCGGATTGACAGGGGGCCAAGAGACCCAGTACTTC
V: TRBV5-4; size: NA; D: NA; J: TRBJ2-2; CDR3: CASSLANGIGELFF; DNA: TGTGCCAGCAGCTTGGCCAACGGGATCGGGGAGCTGTTTTTT
V: TRBV10-3; size: NA; D: NA; J: TRBJ1-5; CDR3: CATSGRDFQPQHF; DNA: TGTGCCACCTCAGGAAGGGACTTTCAGCCCCAGCATTTT
V: TRBV30; size: NA; D: TRBD1; J: TRBJ1-5; CDR3: CAWGDRGQIGNQPQHF; DNA: TGTGCCTGGGGGGACAGGGGGCAAATTGGCAATCAGCCCCAGCATTTT
V: TRBV18; size: NA; D: TRBD2; J: TRBJ2-7; CDR3: CASSPPGLGYEQYF; DNA: TGTGCCAGCTCACCCCCGGGACTAGGCTACGAGCAGTACTTC
V: TRBV20-1; size: NA; D: NA; J: TRBJ2-7; CDR3: CSASPAYEQYF; DNA: TGCAGTGCTAGCCCGGCCTACGAGCAGTACTTC